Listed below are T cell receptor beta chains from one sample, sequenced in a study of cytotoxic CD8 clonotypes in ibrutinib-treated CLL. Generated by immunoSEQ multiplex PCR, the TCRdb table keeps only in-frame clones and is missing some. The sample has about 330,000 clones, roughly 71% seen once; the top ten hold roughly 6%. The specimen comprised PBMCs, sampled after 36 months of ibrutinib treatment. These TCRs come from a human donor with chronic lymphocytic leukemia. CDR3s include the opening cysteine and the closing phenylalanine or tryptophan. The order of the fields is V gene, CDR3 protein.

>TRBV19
CASSQEGLANSEQYF
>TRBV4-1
CASSHDPGRAYTDTQYF
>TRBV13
CASSFWGSPYEQYF
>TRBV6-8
CASSPFCQGNSPLHF
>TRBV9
CASSGLGATNEKLFF
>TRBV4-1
CASSQDWIREDEQYF
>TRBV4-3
CASSQDFGGGTTDEQFF
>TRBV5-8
CASRIAATYEQYF
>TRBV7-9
CASSFEYGYTF
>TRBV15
CATSRRGRSSGYTF
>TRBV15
CATSRDWDLINQPQHF
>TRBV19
CASSIERYQGTEAFF
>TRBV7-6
CASSPLGGIGQETQYF
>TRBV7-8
CASSHGTANQPQHF
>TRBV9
CASSVVWGSETQYF
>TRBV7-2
CASSATSGGADTQYF
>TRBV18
CASSPPTVAGANVLTF
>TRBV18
CASSPFRGSEETQYF
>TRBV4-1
CASSQIQRTNYGYTF
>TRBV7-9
CASSLARSYEQYF
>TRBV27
CASSLLGPSGSAEQYF
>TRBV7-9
CASSLQGFHYNEQFF
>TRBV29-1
CSVVGTGYYEQYF
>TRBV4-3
CASSPGRGRPYEQYF
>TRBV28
CASRIDYAGTNEQFF
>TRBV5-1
CASSPITPGELFF
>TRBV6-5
CASSSRPPTGAAPQHF
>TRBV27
CASSSIGTGTYEQYF
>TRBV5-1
CASSLASGKGEQYF
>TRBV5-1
CASRGVRADTEAFF
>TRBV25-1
CASSTQGAYYGYTF
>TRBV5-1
CASSPRTTGSYNEQFF
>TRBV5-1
CASSSVVGTDTQYF
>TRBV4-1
CASSQEETFPQQFF
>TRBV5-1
CASSLDGQGRGEQYF
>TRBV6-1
CASSGDRLFSGYTF
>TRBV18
CASSPPGESGQGATQETQYF
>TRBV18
CASSPLSLYNEQFF
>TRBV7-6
CASSSRTAYEQYF
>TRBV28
CASSLFSAGTASYEQYF